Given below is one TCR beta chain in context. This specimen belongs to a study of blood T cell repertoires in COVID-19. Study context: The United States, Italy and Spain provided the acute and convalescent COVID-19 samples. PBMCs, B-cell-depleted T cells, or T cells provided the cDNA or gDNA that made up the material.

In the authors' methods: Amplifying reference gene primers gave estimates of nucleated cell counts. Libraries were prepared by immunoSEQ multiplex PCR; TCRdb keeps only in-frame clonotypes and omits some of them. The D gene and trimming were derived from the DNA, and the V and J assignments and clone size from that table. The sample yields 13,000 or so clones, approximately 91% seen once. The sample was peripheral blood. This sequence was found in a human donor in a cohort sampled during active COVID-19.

In DNA, the CDR3 is TGCGCCAGCAGCTTGTCCGGGACAAAAGATTCACCCCTCCACTTT. It yields the protein CASSLSGTKDSPLHF. V and J are TRBV5-1 and TRBJ1-6, with D possibly TRBD1 on 6 matching bases. Germline CDR1 reads SGHRS; CDR2 reads YFSETQ. The CDR3 sequence is 15 residues long. V lost 1 base to trimming and J lost 8 bases, with 13 bases between them.